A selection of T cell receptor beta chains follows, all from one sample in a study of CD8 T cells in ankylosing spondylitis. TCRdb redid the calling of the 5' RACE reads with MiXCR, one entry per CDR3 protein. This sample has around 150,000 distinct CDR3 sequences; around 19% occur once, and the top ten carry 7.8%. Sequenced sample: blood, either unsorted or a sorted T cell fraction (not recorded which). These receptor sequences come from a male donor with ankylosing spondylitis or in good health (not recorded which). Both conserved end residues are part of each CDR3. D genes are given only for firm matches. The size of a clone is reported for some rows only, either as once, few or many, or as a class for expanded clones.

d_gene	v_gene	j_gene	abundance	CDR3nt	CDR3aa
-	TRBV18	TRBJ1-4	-	TGTGCCAGCTCACCGGGGCGAAGGGAAAAACTGTTTTTT	CASSPGRREKLFF
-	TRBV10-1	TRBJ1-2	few	TGCGCCAGCAGTGAGTCGCGACAAGGAGGCTACACCTTC	CASSESRQGGYTF
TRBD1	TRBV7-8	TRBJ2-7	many	TGTGCCAGCAGCCCCGGGACAGGGTTCTACGAGCAGTACTTC	CASSPGTGFYEQYF
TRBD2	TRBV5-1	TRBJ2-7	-	TGCGCCAGCAGCGCGGGACTAGCGAGCTACGAGCAGTACTTC	CASSAGLASYEQYF
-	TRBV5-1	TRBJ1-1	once	TGCGCCAGCAGCACGCCCGGGGATGAAGCTTTCTTT	CASSTPGDEAFF
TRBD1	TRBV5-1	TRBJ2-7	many	TGCGCCAGCAGCATCGGACAGGGCGTTATAGACGAGCAGTACTTC	CASSIGQGVIDEQYF
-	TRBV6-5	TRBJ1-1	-	TGTGCCAGCAGAAACGGGAACACTGAAGCTTTCTTT	CASRNGNTEAFF
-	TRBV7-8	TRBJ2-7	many	TGTGCCAGCAGCTTAGGACAATCACGATACGAGCAGTACTTC	CASSLGQSRYEQYF
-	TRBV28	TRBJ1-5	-	TGTGCCAGCAGCCCATTCCGGGGACACAGCTTCAATCAGCCCCAGCATTTT	CASSPFRGHSFNQPQHF
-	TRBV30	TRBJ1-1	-	TGTGCCTGGAGTTTCGGGGGGACTGAAGCTTTCTTT	CAWSFGGTEAFF
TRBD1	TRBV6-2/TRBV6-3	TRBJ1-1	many	TGTGCCAGCAGTTACCGGGACAGTGAAGCTTTCTTT	CASSYRDSEAFF
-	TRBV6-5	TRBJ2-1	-	TGTGCCAGCACCACTTACCTCGGGAGCTCCTACAATGAGCAGTTCTTC	CASTTYLGSSYNEQFF
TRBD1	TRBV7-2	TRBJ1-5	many	TGTGCCAGCAGCTTACGACAGGGGGCTGGCAATCAGCCCCAGCATTTT	CASSLRQGAGNQPQHF
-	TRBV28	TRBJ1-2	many	TGTGCCAGCAGTGTACCGGGTCTCCCTAAGGGGGGCTACACCTTC	CASSVPGLPKGGYTF
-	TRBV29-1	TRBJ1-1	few	TGCAGCGTTGGTAGGGGGGAAGCTTTCTTT	CSVGRGEAFF
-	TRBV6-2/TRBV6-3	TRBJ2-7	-	TGTGCCAGCAGTTATCCCGGATCCTCGGGCTACGAGCAGTACTTC	CASSYPGSSGYEQYF
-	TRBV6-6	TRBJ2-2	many	TGTGCCAGCAGTTACGTCATCACCGGGGAGCTGTTTTTT	CASSYVITGELFF
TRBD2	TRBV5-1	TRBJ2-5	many	TGCGCCAGCAGCACGGGACTAGCCCTTGAGACCCAGTACTTC	CASSTGLALETQYF
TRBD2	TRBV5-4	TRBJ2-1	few	TGTGCCAGCAGCCTTCACAGCGGGAGGGGGCATGAGCAGTTCTTC	CASSLHSGRGHEQFF
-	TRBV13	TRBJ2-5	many	TGTGCCAGCAGCTTAGTTGCGGGCGCGACCCAGTACTTC	CASSLVAGATQYF
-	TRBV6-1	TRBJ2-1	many	TGTGCCAGCAGACCCTCCTCCGGCCGGGACCGTACCTACAATGAGCAGTTCTTC	CASRPSSGRDRTYNEQFF
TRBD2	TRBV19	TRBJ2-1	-	TGTGCCAGTAGTATGCCTAGCGGGAGGACCTACAATGAGCAGTTCTTC	CASSMPSGRTYNEQFF
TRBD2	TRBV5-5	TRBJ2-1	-	TGTGCCAGCAGCCCGGGACTAGTCTCCTACAATGAGCAGTTCTTC	CASSPGLVSYNEQFF
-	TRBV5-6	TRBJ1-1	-	TGTGCCAGCAGCACCTCGGAGACTCTGAGGACTGAAGCTTTCTTT	CASSTSETLRTEAFF
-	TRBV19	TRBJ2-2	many	TGTGCCTCGGAGGGGACTTTGAACACCGGGGAGCTGTTTTTT	CASEGTLNTGELFF
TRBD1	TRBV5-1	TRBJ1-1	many	TGCGCCAGCAGCTTGGGGGACAGGGGGCAGGGGACTGAAGCTTTCTTT	CASSLGDRGQGTEAFF
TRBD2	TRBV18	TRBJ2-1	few	TGTGCCAGCTCACCCCCGAGGTCTCCTAGCGGGATTGATGAGCAGTTCTTC	CASSPPRSPSGIDEQFF
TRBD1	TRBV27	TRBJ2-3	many	TGTGCCAGCAGTTCCAGGGGGGATACGCAGTATTTT	CASSSRGDTQYF
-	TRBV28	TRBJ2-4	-	TGTGCCAGCAGTTTAGGGGGTACCAAAAACATTCAGTACTTC	CASSLGGTKNIQYF
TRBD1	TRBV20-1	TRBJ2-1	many	TGCAGTGCTAGCGAGGGGGACAGGAGGTACAATGAGCAGTTCTTC	CSASEGDRRYNEQFF
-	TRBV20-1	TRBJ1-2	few	TGCAGTGCTAGAGGGCTGGACAAGATCTATGGCTACACCTTC	CSARGLDKIYGYTF
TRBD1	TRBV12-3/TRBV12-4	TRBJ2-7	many	TGTGCCAGCAGTTTGCCACAGGGGTATAACGAGCAGTACTTC	CASSLPQGYNEQYF
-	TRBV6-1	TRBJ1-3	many	TGTGCCAGCAGTGAAGAAGCGTACACCATATATTTT	CASSEEAYTIYF
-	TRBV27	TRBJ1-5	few	TGTGCCAGCAGTTTATCGGGGACGGGCGCGCATCAGCCCCAGCATTTT	CASSLSGTGAHQPQHF
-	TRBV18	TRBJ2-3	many	TGTGCCAGCTCATCGGACTACACAGATACGCAGTATTTT	CASSSDYTDTQYF
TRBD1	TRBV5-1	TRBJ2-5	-	TGCGCCAGCAGCCCCTCTGACAGGGCAGTAGAGACCCAGTACTTC	CASSPSDRAVETQYF
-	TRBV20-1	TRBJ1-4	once	TGCAGTGCTAGAGACGGGGGCCGAAATGAAAAACTGGTTTTT	CSARDGGRNEKLVF
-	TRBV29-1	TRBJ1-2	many	TGCAGCGTTGAAGATCTGAGGGAAGATGGCTACACCTTC	CSVEDLREDGYTF
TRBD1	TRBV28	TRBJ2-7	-	TGTGCCAGCAGCGGACAGGGAAGCTCCTACGAGCAGTACTTC	CASSGQGSSYEQYF
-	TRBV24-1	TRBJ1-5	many	TGTGCCATTTGTCGCCGGGGGGGCCAAGACAATCAGCCCCAGCATTTT	CAICRRGGQDNQPQHF
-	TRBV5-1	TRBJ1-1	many	TGCGCCAGCAGCCCGCCGGGACGGGTGAACACTGAAGCTTTCTTT	CASSPPGRVNTEAFF